The rows below give T cell receptor beta chains drawn from one sample of a study of PD-1 blockade in classical Hodgkin lymphoma. The repertoire was sequenced with immunoSEQ multiplex PCR; TCRdb's copy has only in-frame clones and lacks some. Here the sample spans tens of thousands of clones, around 90% being singletons. Sequenced material: peripheral blood mononuclear cells (PBMCs), taken before the fourth cycle of nivolumab. These receptor sequences come from a human donor with classical Hodgkin lymphoma. Both conserved end residues are part of each CDR3. D genes are given only for firm matches. The size entry is marked missing in some rows and otherwise reads once, few, many or a size class.

j_call d_call clone_size v_call cdr3_nt cdr3_aa
TRBJ2-5 TRBD2 - TRBV7-9 TGTGCCAGCAGCTTAGGATCGGCGGGGGTCCAAGAGACCCAGTACTTC CASSLGSAGVQETQYF
TRBJ2-3 - - TRBV5-1 TGCGCCAGCAGCTTGGGTCTCGCTGCGCCAGATACGCAGTATTTT CASSLGLAAPDTQYF
TRBJ2-5 - - TRBV5-1 TGCGCCAGCAGCTTGGCCGGGACTTTGCAAGAGACCCAGTACTTC CASSLAGTLQETQYF
TRBJ2-3 - - TRBV5-4 TGTGCCAGCACCCCGCGACCCGGCAGGACTAGCACAGATACGCAGTATTTT CASTPRPGRTSTDTQYF
TRBJ1-2 TRBD1 - TRBV6-5 TGTGCCACCGCGGAGATCGACAGGGTCGAATATGGCTACACCTTC CATAEIDRVEYGYTF
TRBJ2-3 - - TRBV7-2 TGTGCCAGCAGCCCGATAGTGAGGACTACCACAGATACGCAGTATTTT CASSPIVRTTTDTQYF
TRBJ2-1 - - TRBV11-2 TGTGCCAGCAGCTTAGATCAGGCGGTCCGGGCGCAGTTCTTC CASSLDQAVRAQFF
TRBJ1-2 - - TRBV18 TGTGCCAGCTCACCACCGCAGGACCGGTATGGCTACACCTTC CASSPPQDRYGYTF
TRBJ1-4 TRBD1 - TRBV25-1 TGTGCCAGCAGCACGGGGTCAGGGGGGGCTGGTAATGAAAAACTGTTTTTT CASSTGSGGAGNEKLFF
TRBJ1-5 - few TRBV6-1 TGTGCCAGCAGCCCCCAGGTGGGACCCAATCAGCCCCAGCATTTT CASSPQVGPNQPQHF
TRBJ1-4 - - TRBV5-1 TGCGCCAGCAGCGCAACCTCAGGGGCGGCGGAAAAACTGTTTTTT CASSATSGAAEKLFF
TRBJ2-7 TRBD1 - TRBV4-2 TGTGCCAGCAGCTACCTGGGACAGGGGTCCTACGAGCAGTACTTC CASSYLGQGSYEQYF
TRBJ1-2 TRBD1 - TRBV7-9 TGTGCCAGCAGCCTTACCGGGACAGGGGGCGATGGCTACACCTTC CASSLTGTGGDGYTF
TRBJ1-6 - few TRBV7-9 TGTGCCAGCAGCTTAGAAGGAACTCCCCTCCACTTT CASSLEGTPLHF
TRBJ2-1 - - TRBV5-1 TGCGCCAGCAGACCGACCCACAATGAGCAGTTCTTC CASRPTHNEQFF
TRBJ2-6 - - TRBV5-1 TGCGCCAGCAGCCAGACAGGCCTTCTTATCTCTGGGGCCAACGTCCTGACTTTC CASSQTGLLISGANVLTF
TRBJ1-1 - - TRBV4-1 TGCGCCAGCAGCCAACCCGGGATGAACACTGAAGCTTTCTTT CASSQPGMNTEAFF
TRBJ2-3 TRBD1 - TRBV5-1 TGCGCCAGCAGCTTGGCCGGGACAGCCTCCACAGATACGCAGTATTTT CASSLAGTASTDTQYF
TRBJ1-2 - - TRBV4-1 TGCGCCAGCAGCCATGAGAGGACCAACTATGGCTACACCTTC CASSHERTNYGYTF
TRBJ1-1 TRBD1 few TRBV5-1 TGCGCCAGCAGCTGGGAAGGACAGGGTGGGACTGAAGCTTTCTTT CASSWEGQGGTEAFF
TRBJ2-7 - - TRBV15 TGTGCCACCAGCAGAGATACAAACTCCTACGAGCAGTACTTC CATSRDTNSYEQYF
TRBJ1-6 - - TRBV5-3 TGTGCCAGAAGGCAAACAGGGACCTATAATTCACCCCTCCACTTT CARRQTGTYNSPLHF
TRBJ1-2 - - TRBV5-6 TGTGCCAGCATAGGAGGCTGGGGCTATGGCTACACCTTC CASIGGWGYGYTF
TRBJ1-4 - - TRBV5-1 TGCGCCAGCAGCTTAGGGGAAAAACTGTTTTTT CASSLGEKLFF
TRBJ1-1 TRBD1 - TRBV6-5 TGTGCCAGCAGGACAAGACAGGGAGCTTTCTTT CASRTRQGAFF
TRBJ1-4 TRBD1 - TRBV19 TGTGCCAGTAGACAGGGGGCCACTGAAAAACTGTTTTTT CASRQGATEKLFF
TRBJ1-1 - once TRBV7-8 TGTGCCAGCAGCGCTACAGTGAACACTGAAGCTTTCTTT CASSATVNTEAFF
TRBJ2-3 - - TRBV12-5 TGTGCTAGTGCCGACCGCAAGTCCGCGAATACGCAGTATTTT CASADRKSANTQYF
TRBJ1-6 - - TRBV7-2 TGTGCCAGCAGCTTGACCCCGCTGCGCCATAATTCACCCCTCCACTTT CASSLTPLRHNSPLHF
TRBJ2-3 - - TRBV7-9 TGTGCCAGCAGCTACACAGATACGCAGTATTTT CASSYTDTQYF
TRBJ2-7 - once TRBV5-1 TGCGCCAGCAGCTTGGGGGCAGGAACAGGCTACGAGCAGTACTTC CASSLGAGTGYEQYF
TRBJ2-5 - - TRBV30 TGTGCCTGGAGTGAGGGGACTCTGTACCAAGAGACCCAGTACTTC CAWSEGTLYQETQYF
TRBJ1-6 TRBD1 - TRBV10-3 TGTGCCATCACCGGCTTCAGGGGGAAGGATTCACCCCTCCACTTT CAITGFRGKDSPLHF
TRBJ1-5 - few TRBV30 TGTGCCTGGAGTAACAGGGCCGAAAATCAGCCCCAGCATTTT CAWSNRAENQPQHF
TRBJ2-7 - - TRBV6-4 TGTGCCAGCAGTGACGCCGGACATCTACCCGTTTACGAGCAGTACTTC CASSDAGHLPVYEQYF
TRBJ2-7 - - TRBV4-1 TGCGCCAGCAGCCGACACGGGGCTCCCTACGAGCAGTACTTC CASSRHGAPYEQYF
TRBJ2-7 TRBD1 - TRBV13 TGTGCCAGCAGCTTAGGACAGGGACAGGGGGCCCGACAGCAGTACTTC CASSLGQGQGARQQYF